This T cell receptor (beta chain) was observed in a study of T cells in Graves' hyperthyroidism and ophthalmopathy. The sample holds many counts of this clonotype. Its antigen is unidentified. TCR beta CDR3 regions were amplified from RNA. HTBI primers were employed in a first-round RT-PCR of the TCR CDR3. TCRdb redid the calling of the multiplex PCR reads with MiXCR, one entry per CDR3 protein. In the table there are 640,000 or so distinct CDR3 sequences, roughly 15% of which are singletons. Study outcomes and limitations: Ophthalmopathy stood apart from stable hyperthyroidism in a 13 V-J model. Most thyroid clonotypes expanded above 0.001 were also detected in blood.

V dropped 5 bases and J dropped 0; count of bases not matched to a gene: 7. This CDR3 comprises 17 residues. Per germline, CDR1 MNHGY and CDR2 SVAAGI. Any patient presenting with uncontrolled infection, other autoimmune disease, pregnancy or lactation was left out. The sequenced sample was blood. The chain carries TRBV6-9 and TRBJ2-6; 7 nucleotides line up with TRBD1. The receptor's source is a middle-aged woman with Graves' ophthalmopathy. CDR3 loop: CASSPGTDLSGANVLTF. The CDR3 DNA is TGTGCCAGCAGTCCCGGGACAGATCTCTCTGGGGCCAACGTCCTGACTTTC.